This T cell receptor (beta chain) is from a study of blood T cell repertoires in COVID-19 (dated by TCRdb to the early 2020s). Notes on the research overall: Samples from collaborators originated in the United States, Italy and Spain and spanned both the acute and convalescent phases of COVID-19. The material from the prospective study consisted of cDNA or gDNA derived from T cells, B-cell-depleted T cells, or PBMCs. Subjects who had been exposed to COVID-19, were actively infected with it, or had recovered from it provided the deeply sampled blood TCRbeta repertoires that made up the dataset. The repertoires were made available in a free public database intended to serve as a resource for research on the immune response to SARS-CoV-2. Samples were obtained from the ongoing ImmuneRACE study (first 160 participants) and from some 1,300 subjects provided by 6 global collaborators. The sample metadata nearly always contained a de-identified subject ID, COVID-19 status, age in years and sex. HLA class I and class II types, where available, came from metadata supplied by the sample provider rather than from assay-based typing. Broad study findings and their caveats: Clinical and demographic metadata were provided uncurated, with the amount varying by source and participant.

About this clone itself: Its cognate antigen has yet to be identified. One base away there is no much larger clone; base qualities are not given.

TCRbeta CDR3 regions were amplified from genomic DNA using the immunoSEQ Assay, a bias-controlled multiplex PCR. The study's own analysis went as follows. The number of nucleated cells in each sample was estimated by amplification of reference gene primers within the assay. Sequence reads were collapsed and filtered to measure the absolute abundance of every unique TCRbeta CDR3 rearrangement. Productive Simpson clonality was computed per sample as the square root of Simpson's diversity index over productive rearrangements. TCRdb obtained this table from immuneACCESS and retained in-frame rearrangements with V and J assigned. These tables miss some clones; where compared with another copy, unresolved V genes account for less than half of the shortfall, and the remainder is unexplained. The V and J calls and clone size come from that table; D and trimming were worked out from the DNA. This sample gives 100,000 to 150,000 clones in total; 80% to 90% of them show up just once. 28% of the sample belongs to the ten largest clones.

The germline V gene gives CDR1 as MDHEN and CDR2 as SYDVKM. The CDR3 covers 14 residues, taking in both the cysteine and the phenylalanine. The DNA shown is the 42-base CDR3, in frame from base 1. Trimming takes 6 bases from V and 2 bases from J, and the germline ends sit 13 bases apart. Collaborating institutions collected whole blood in K2EDTA tubes following their own protocols. For TCRbeta analysis, collaborator samples were shipped as frozen whole blood, as isolated PBMCs, or as DNA extracted from either sample type. The chain is assembled from TRBV28 and TRBJ2-5; a tentative D match to TRBD1 spans 6 bases. The sequencing input was peripheral blood. This sequence originates from an older man with active or convalescent COVID-19. The nucleotide sequence reads as follows: TGTGCCAGCAGAAAACAGGGTTTTCAAGAGACCCAGTACTTC. Its protein is CASRKQGFQETQYF.